A single sample gave rise to the 15 T cell receptor beta chains below, sequenced in a study of sequential checkpoint blockade in melanoma. Using immunoSEQ multiplex PCR, the repertoire was profiled, and TCRdb retains in-frame clones only, with some absent. Altogether about 30,000 clones are present, 85% to 90% being singletons, with the ten largest covering 12% to 15%. As to treatment: randomized to nivolumab then ipilimumab (arm A) or the reverse (arm B). The input for sequencing was CD8+ T cells sorted from blood (inferred from file names), taken from a patient given nivolumab and ipilimumab in sequence. The receptors shown here come from a human donor with melanoma.

The gene calls are TRBV27 and TRBJ2-3, with TRBD1 identical over 8 bases. J lost 4 bases, V lost 1 base, and 7 bases had no gene match. The length of the CDR3 is 16 residues. CDR1 and CDR2 from the germline V gene are MNHEY and SMNVEV (reference sequence). CDR3 sequence (DNA): TGTGCCAGCAGTTTATTGAGCGGCAGGGGGCCAGATACGCAGTATTTT. Protein: CASSLLSGRGPDTQYF.

The chain has TRBV5-4 and TRBJ2-5; perhaps TRBD2 as D (6 bases). The CDR3 is 16 residues long. The V and J ends lost 3 bases and 4 bases respectively, with 19 bases between them. Germline V gene data show CDR1 as SGHNT and CDR2 as YYREEE (reference sequence). The CDR3 protein is CASSSPAGGRGETQYF. CDR3 DNA: TGTGCCAGCAGCTCCCCCGCTGGAGGGAGAGGAGAGACCCAGTACTTC.

The V gene is TRBV11-2, the J gene TRBJ2-2; D uncertain. Trimming took off 1 base at V and 4 bases at J, with 10 bases between the two ends. This CDR3 is 15 amino acids long. Germline V gene lookup returns CDR1 SGHAT and CDR2 FQNNGV. This CDR3 reads CASSLGIGSTGELFF. The CDR3 DNA sequence: TGTGCCAGCAGCTTAGGGATCGGGTCCACCGGGGAGCTGTTTTTT.

This chain joins TRBV19 and TRBJ1-1; perhaps TRBD1 as D (6 bases). V was shortened by 3 bases and J by 6 bases, with 17 bases between the two germline ends. The CDR3 runs to 15 residues. The V gene's germline CDR1 is LNHDA and CDR2 SQIVND (reference sequence). The CDR3 spells CASSIGDRTLAEAFF. For the CDR3, the DNA is TGTGCCAGTAGTATCGGAGACAGGACTCTTGCTGAAGCTTTCTTT.

The chain carries TRBV7-3 and TRBJ2-6; 8 bases map to TRBD1. Trimming took 5 bases from V and 3 from J; bases not matched to a gene: 3. In germline, CDR1 is SGHTA, CDR2 FQGTGA. The CDR3 extends over 15 amino acids. CDR3 sequence reads: CASSQGALGANVLTF. CDR3 nucleotides: TGTGCCAGCAGCCAGGGGGCGCTTGGGGCCAACGTCCTGACTTTC.

This chain joins TRBV28 and TRBJ2-7, with a tentative D call TRBD1 (6 bases). Trimming left V 10 bases short and J 6 bases short, with 19 bases between. This CDR3 is 13 amino acids long. Germline V gene sequence: CDR1 MDHEN, CDR2 SYDVKM. CDR3 residues: CATADSGNGEQYF. The CDR3 DNA reads TGTGCCACCGCGGACAGCGGCAATGGCGAGCAGTACTTC.

The chain couples TRBV4-3 to TRBJ2-2; D is unresolved. The V gene lost 0 bases and the J gene lost 3 bases, with 8 bases spanning the gap. This CDR3 has 15 residues. From germline, CDR1 is LGHNA and CDR2 YSLEER. This chain's CDR3 is CASSQDGRYTGELFF. CDR3 sequence (DNA): TGCGCCAGCAGCCAAGATGGCAGGTACACCGGGGAGCTGTTTTTT.

The chain employs TRBV4-1 and TRBJ1-1; D is undetermined. The CDR3 is 15 residues long. The V gene's germline CDR1 is MGHRA and CDR2 YSYEKL. The V and J ends lost 0 bases and 9 bases respectively, with 17 bases between them. This chain's CDR3 is CASSQEGRDSTQAFF. The CDR3 DNA sequence: TGCGCCAGCAGCCAAGAAGGGAGGGATAGTACCCAAGCTTTCTTT.

The chain combines TRBV28 with TRBJ1-2; D is uncertain. With 4 bases removed from V and 8 bases from J, the gap between germline ends came to 14 bases. From germline, CDR1 is MDHEN and CDR2 SYDVKM. CDR3 length equals 13 residues. This CDR3 is CASSSHREYGYTF. In DNA form, the CDR3 reads TGTGCCAGCAGTTCCCACCGCGAGTACGGCTACACCTTC.

The V gene is TRBV27, the J gene TRBJ2-1; 7 bases are shared with TRBD2. This CDR3 spans 16 amino acids. Germline CDR1 MNHEY, CDR2 SMNVEV (reference sequence). V was pared by 5 bases and J by 3 bases, with 10 bases of the junction left unmatched. The CDR3 reads CASSPFGLAVYNEQFF. The DNA of the CDR3 is TGTGCCAGCAGTCCCTTCGGGCTAGCGGTCTACAATGAGCAGTTCTTC.

This chain connects TRBV28 to TRBJ2-2; 10 positions agree with TRBD2. The CDR3 totals 17 residues. The junction had 10 bases not matched to a gene; V was cut back by 5 bases and J by 4 bases. CDR1 and CDR2 (germline): MDHEN, SYDVKM. The CDR3 spells CASSPLAGRQGTGELFF. The CDR3 DNA reads TGTGCCAGCAGTCCACTAGCGGGGCGGCAGGGCACCGGGGAGCTGTTTTTT.

The rearrangement uses TRBV25-1 and TRBJ2-7; D might be TRBD2 (6 bases). The length of the CDR3 is 16 residues. V gave up 0 bases and J gave up 7 bases, with 19 bases separating them. Germline loops: CDR1 MGHDK, CDR2 SYGVNS. The CDR3 loop reads CASSEYGTGVDREQYF. The CDR3 coding sequence is TGTGCCAGCAGTGAATATGGAACGGGAGTCGATCGGGAGCAGTACTTC.

The chain combines TRBV28 with TRBJ1-2, with D possibly TRBD1 on 5 matching bases. V gave up 3 bases and J gave up 7 bases, with 6 bases separating them. Germline values: CDR1 MDHEN, CDR2 SYDVKM. This CDR3 is 11 amino acids long. This CDR3 reads CASSLGGGYTF. Here the CDR3 DNA reads TGTGCCAGCAGTTTGGGGGGTGGCTACACCTTC.

The chain employs TRBV2 and TRBJ2-5; no reliable D call. Germline assignment: CDR1 SNHLY and CDR2 FYNNEI. V dropped 5 bases and J dropped 5 bases, with 18 bases sitting between them. There are 15 residues in the CDR3. Written as DNA, the CDR3 is TGTGCCAGCAGTCCCCCCGGGTCGCGGATCGAGACCCAGTACTTC. It codes for CASSPPGSRIETQYF.

This clone has a single count. CDR3 sequence reads: CASSFRQNNEQFF. In DNA, the CDR3 is TGTGCCAGCAGCTTCCGACAGAACAATGAGCAGTTCTTC. The chain joins TRBV7-8 to TRBJ2-1; D is perhaps TRBD1 (5 bases). V dropped 3 bases and J dropped 5 bases, with 8 bases sitting between them. Germline-derived CDR1 and CDR2 are SGHVS and FQNEAQ. The CDR3 is 13 residues long.